In this sample, the clone carrying this T cell receptor beta chain turned up once. The data derive from a study of shared clonotypes between healthy human individuals. The CDR3 runs to 13 residues. The germline V and J ends were trimmed by 8 bases and 4 bases, with 15 bases remaining between them. Germline CDR1 and CDR2: SGHVS and FQNEAQ. Assay: immunoSEQ multiplex PCR; the TCRdb copy retains only in-frame clones and omits some. The top ten hold under 2% of the sample, which has more than 550,000 clones, 55% to 80% seen once. The origin of this receptor is a woman in her twenties or thirties in good health. This chain connects TRBV7-8 to TRBJ2-7; D gene uncertain. Input material: memory CD4+ T cells sorted from blood. Subset here: CD45RA-negative fraction. CDR3 sequence (DNA): TGTGCCAGCGGCCTGACTGAGAGGTACGAGCAGTACTTC. Amino acid sequence: CASGLTERYEQYF.